This T cell receptor (beta chain) was sequenced for a study of shared clonotypes between healthy human individuals. In the study overall: Donors had three CD4 naive, three CD4 memory, two CD8 naive and one CD8 memory plate apiece. The study, taken as a whole, reports: Clonotype sharing across a few donors was observed for around 5% of naive CD4 clonotypes. Investigators collected only blood, and repertoires in tissues likely differ.

As concerns this clone: Its antigen is as yet unknown.

After removal of 4 bases from V and 12 bases from J, the junction contained 12 bases not matched to a gene. This CDR3 comprises 14 residues. Looked up from germline, CDR1 is SGHDT and CDR2 is YYEEEE. The assay used deep level. Clones were sequenced by immunoSEQ multiplex PCR, and TCRdb holds only the in-frame ones, with some missing. The profile shows roughly 2 million clones, more than 90% of them singletons. V usage is TRBV5-6 and J usage is TRBJ2-7; 11 bases align to TRBD1. The sample consisted of naive CD4+ T cells sorted from blood. Subset reported: CD45RA+ positively selected. This sequence was found in a man younger than 30 in good health. CDR3 loop: CASSQDRGLVKGYF. The CDR3 nucleotides read TGTGCCAGCAGCCAGGACAGGGGGCTGGTGAAGGGGTACTTC.